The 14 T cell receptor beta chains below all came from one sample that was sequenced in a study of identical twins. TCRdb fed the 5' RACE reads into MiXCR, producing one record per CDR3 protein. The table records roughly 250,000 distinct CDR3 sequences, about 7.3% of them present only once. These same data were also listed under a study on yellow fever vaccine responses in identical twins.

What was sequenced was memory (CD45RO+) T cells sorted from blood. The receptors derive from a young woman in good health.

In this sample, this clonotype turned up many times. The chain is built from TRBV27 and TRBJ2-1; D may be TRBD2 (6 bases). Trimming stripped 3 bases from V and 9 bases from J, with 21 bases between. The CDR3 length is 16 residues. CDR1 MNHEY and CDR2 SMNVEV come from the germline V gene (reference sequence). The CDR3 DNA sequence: TGTGCCAGCAGTTTCCTATTAGCGGCTAGCATGAGTGAGCAGTTCTTC. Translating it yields CASSFLLAASMSEQFF.

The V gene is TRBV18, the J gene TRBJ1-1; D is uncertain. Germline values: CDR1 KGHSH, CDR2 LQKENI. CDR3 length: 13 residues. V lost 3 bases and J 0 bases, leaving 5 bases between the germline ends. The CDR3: CASSPLVNTEAFF. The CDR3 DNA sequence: TGTGCCAGCTCACCCCTAGTGAACACTGAAGCTTTCTTT.

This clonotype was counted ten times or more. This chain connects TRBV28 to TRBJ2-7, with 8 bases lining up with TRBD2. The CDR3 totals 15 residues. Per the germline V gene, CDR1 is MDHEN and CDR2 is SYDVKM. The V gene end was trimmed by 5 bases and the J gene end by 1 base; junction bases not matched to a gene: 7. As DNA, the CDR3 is TGTGCCAGCAGTAGCCTAAGCGGGAGATCCTACGAGCAGTACTTC. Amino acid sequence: CASSSLSGRSYEQYF.

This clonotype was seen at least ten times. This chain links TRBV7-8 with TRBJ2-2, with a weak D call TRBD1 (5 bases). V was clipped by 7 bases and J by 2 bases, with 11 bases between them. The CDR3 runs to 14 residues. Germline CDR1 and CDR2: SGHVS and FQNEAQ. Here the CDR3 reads CASTWRTNTGELFF. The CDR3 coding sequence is TGTGCCAGCACTTGGCGGACAAACACCGGGGAGCTGTTTTTT.

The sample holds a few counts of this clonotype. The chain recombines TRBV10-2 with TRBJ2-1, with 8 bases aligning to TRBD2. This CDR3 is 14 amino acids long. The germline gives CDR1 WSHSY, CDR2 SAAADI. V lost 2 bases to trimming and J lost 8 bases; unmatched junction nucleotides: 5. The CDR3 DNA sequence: TGCGCCAGCAGTGAGATGGGACTAGGCGATGAGCAGTTCTTC. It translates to CASSEMGLGDEQFF.

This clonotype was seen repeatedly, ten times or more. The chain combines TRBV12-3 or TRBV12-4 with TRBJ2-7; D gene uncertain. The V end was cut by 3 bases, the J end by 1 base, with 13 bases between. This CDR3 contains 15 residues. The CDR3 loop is CASSFFGKNSYEQYF. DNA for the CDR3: TGTGCCAGCAGTTTTTTCGGCAAGAATTCCTACGAGCAGTACTTC.

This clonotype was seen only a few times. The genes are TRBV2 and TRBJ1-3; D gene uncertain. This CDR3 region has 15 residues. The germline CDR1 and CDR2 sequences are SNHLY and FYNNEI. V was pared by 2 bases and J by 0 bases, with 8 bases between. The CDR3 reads CASSESEGSGNTIYF. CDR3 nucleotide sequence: TGTGCCAGCAGTGAAAGCGAGGGCTCTGGAAACACCATATATTTT.

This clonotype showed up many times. CDR3 amino acids: CASRTQLTNTGELFF. As DNA, the CDR3 is TGCGCCAGCAGAACTCAGCTGACGAACACCGGGGAGCTGTTTTTT. This chain connects TRBV5-1 to TRBJ2-2; no reliable D call. This CDR3 has 15 residues. Germline V gives CDR1 SGHRS, CDR2 YFSETQ. Trimming left V 5 bases short and J 0 bases short, with 11 bases between.

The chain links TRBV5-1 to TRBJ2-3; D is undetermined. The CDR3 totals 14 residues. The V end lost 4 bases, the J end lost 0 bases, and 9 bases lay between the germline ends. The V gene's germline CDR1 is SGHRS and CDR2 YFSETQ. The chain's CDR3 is CASSPPISTDTQYF. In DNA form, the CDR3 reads TGCGCCAGCAGCCCCCCGATTAGCACAGATACGCAGTATTTT.

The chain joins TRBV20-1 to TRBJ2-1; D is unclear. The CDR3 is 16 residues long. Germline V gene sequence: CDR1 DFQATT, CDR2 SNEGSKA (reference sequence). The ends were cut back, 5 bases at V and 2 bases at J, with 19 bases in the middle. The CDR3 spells CSAESPRHQPYNEQFF. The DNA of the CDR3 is TGCAGTGCTGAAAGTCCAAGGCACCAACCCTACAATGAGCAGTTCTTC.

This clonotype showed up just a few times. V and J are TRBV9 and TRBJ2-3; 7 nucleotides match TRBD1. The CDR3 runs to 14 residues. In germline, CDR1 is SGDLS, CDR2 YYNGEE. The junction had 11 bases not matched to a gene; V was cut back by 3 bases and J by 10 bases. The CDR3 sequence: CASSARTGPSSQYF. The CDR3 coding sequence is TGTGCCAGCAGCGCCCGGACAGGCCCCTCGTCGCAGTATTTT.

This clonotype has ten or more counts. The CDR3 is CASSQAQGVTGELFF. The CDR3 nucleotides are TGTGCCAGCAGCCAAGCACAGGGGGTCACCGGGGAGCTGTTTTTT. The gene calls are TRBV4-2 and TRBJ2-2; 8 nucleotides align to TRBD1. CDR1 and CDR2 (germline): LGHNA, YNFKEQ. J was trimmed by 4 bases and V by 1 base; bases with no gene match: 2. The CDR3 has 15 residues.

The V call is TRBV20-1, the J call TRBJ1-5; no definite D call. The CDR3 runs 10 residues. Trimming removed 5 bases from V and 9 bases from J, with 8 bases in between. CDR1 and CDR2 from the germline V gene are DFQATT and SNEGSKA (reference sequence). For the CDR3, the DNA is TGCAGTGCTGGCCCTAGGCCCCAGCATTTT. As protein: CSAGPRPQHF.

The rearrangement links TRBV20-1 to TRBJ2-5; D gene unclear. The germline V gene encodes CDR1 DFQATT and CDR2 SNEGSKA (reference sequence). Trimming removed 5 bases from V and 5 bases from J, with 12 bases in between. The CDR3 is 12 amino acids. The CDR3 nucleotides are TGCAGTGCTGGCCTCTCAGCGGAGACCCAGTACTTC. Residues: CSAGLSAETQYF.